This TCR beta chain was found in a study of patients and donors after allogeneic stem cell transplantation. TCRdb fed the RT-PCR reads into MiXCR, producing one record per CDR3 protein. The sample gives about 960,000 distinct CDR3 sequences, roughly 18% of which show up once; approximately 5.9% is in the top ten. Germline V lookup: CDR1 SGHRS, CDR2 YFSETQ. The CDR3 consists of 15 residues. This clonotype was seen a few times. A junction end diverges from the germline sequence, so it may reflect a read error. The rearrangement uses TRBV5-1 and TRBJ2-1; a possible D gene is TRBD1 (6 bases). The sample comprised blood, either unsorted or a sorted T cell fraction (not recorded which). This sequence originates from a human donor who was either an allogeneic HSCT recipient or a stem cell or donor lymphocyte infusion donor (not recorded which). It is not recorded whose cells these are; they may come from a transplant donor. DNA for the CDR3: TGCGCCAGCAGGTTGGGACAAGGTTACTACAATGAGCAGTTCTTC. Amino acids: CASRLGQGYYNEQFF.